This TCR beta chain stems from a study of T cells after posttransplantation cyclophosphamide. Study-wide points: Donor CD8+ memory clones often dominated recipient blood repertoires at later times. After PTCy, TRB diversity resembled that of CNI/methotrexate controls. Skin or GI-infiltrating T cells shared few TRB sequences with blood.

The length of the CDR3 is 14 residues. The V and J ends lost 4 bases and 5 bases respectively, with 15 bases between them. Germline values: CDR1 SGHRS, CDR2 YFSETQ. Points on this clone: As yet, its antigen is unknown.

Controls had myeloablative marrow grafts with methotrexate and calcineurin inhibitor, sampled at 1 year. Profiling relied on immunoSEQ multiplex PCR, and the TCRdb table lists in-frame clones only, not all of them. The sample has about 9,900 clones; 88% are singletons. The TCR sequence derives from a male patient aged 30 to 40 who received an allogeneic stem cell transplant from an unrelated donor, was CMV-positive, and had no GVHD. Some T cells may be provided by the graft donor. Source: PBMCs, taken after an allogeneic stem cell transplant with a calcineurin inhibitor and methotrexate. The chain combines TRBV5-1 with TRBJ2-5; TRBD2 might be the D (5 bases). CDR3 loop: CASSQTSGSETQYF. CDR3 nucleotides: TGCGCCAGCAGCCAGACCAGCGGCTCGGAGACCCAGTACTTC.